The rows below give T cell receptor beta chains drawn from one sample of a study of blood T cell repertoires in COVID-19. Repertoires were generated with immunoSEQ multiplex PCR, while TCRdb's copy carries only in-frame clones and drops some. The data contain 200,000 to 250,000 clones, over 70% of them singletons. Specimen: peripheral blood. Receptor source: a woman in her 70s with acute or convalescent COVID-19. The CDR3 runs from the conserved cysteine through the conserved F or W. Each record gives: clone size, D gene, V gene, J gene, CDR3 protein, CDR3 DNA. The D gene is left open where the match is weak. The size field is filled for only some rows; it gives once, few, many or a size class.

>few|NA|TRBV10-3|TRBJ2-2
CAIRNGGTNTGELFF
TGTGCCATCAGGAACGGGGGTACGAACACCGGGGAGCTGTTTTTT
>once|TRBD2|TRBV6-5|TRBJ2-5
CASSYSGRLGETQYF
TGTGCCAGCAGTTACTCCGGGAGGCTTGGAGAGACCCAGTACTTC
>NA|NA|TRBV7-2|TRBJ2-7
CASSKYQGSEQYF
TGTGCCAGCAGCAAATATCAGGGGAGCGAGCAGTACTTC
>NA|NA|TRBV7-9|TRBJ1-1
CASNGVEAFF
TGTGCCAGCAACGGGGTCGAAGCTTTCTTT
>NA|TRBD1|TRBV5-1|TRBJ1-3
CASSPTGASGNTIYF
TGCGCCAGCAGCCCCACAGGGGCCTCTGGAAACACCATATATTTT
>NA|TRBD1|TRBV3-1/TRBV3-2|TRBJ1-2
CASRPETGEGYGYTF
TGTGCCAGCAGACCAGAGACAGGGGAAGGGTATGGCTACACCTTC
>NA|TRBD1|TRBV3-1/TRBV3-2|TRBJ1-1
CASSQDRGNTEAFF
TGTGCCAGCAGCCAGGACAGGGGGAACACTGAAGCTTTCTTT
>NA|NA|TRBV6-2/TRBV6-3|TRBJ1-5
CASSHRFGNQPQHF
TGTGCCAGCAGCCACAGGTTTGGCAATCAGCCCCAGCATTTT
>NA|NA|TRBV3-1/TRBV3-2|TRBJ2-3
CASSPQGDTQYF
TGTGCCAGCAGCCCACAGGGAGATACGCAGTATTTT
>NA|TRBD1|TRBV7-9|TRBJ2-7
CASSPSNVGQGSSYEQYF
TGTGCCAGCAGCCCTTCTAATGTCGGACAGGGGAGCTCCTACGAGCAGTACTTC
>once|NA|TRBV19|TRBJ1-4
CASSNGFNEKLFF
TGTGCCAGTAGTAACGGGTTCAATGAAAAACTGTTTTTT
>once|NA|TRBV7-8|TRBJ2-7
CASSPLGYEQYF
TGTGCCAGCAGCCCGCTCGGGTACGAGCAGTACTTC
>once|NA|TRBV5-6|TRBJ1-2
CASSFGTGTFYTF
TGTGCCAGCAGCTTCGGAACAGGGACCTTCTACACCTTC
>NA|TRBD2|TRBV7-2|TRBJ2-3
CASSLALGGGARDTQYF
TGTGCCAGCAGCTTAGCGCTGGGCGGGGGGGCTCGAGATACGCAGTATTTT
>NA|NA|TRBV7-2|TRBJ2-5
CASSSGTTLGTQYF
TGTGCCAGCAGCTCCGGGACAACCCTCGGTACCCAGTACTTC
>few|NA|TRBV2|TRBJ1-6
CASRPPGIQPNSPLHF
TGTGCCAGCAGACCCCCAGGGATACAGCCGAATTCACCCCTCCACTTT
>NA|NA|TRBV4-1|TRBJ1-5
CASSQEQGPQPQHF
TGCGCCAGCAGCCAAGAACAGGGCCCCCAGCCCCAGCATTTT
>NA|NA|TRBV2|TRBJ1-1
CASSEGHQGNTEAFF
TGTGCCAGCAGTGAGGGACACCAGGGGAACACTGAAGCTTTCTTT
>NA|TRBD1|TRBV6-5|TRBJ1-5
CASSSQGASNQPQHF
TGTGCCAGCAGTTCGCAGGGGGCGAGCAATCAGCCCCAGCATTTT
>few|NA|TRBV30|TRBJ1-2
CAWTFLGGNGYTF
TGTGCCTGGACCTTCCTGGGGGGGAATGGCTACACCTTC
>NA|NA|TRBV18|TRBJ2-2
CASSPPGITGELFF
TGTGCCAGCTCACCACCCGGGATCACCGGGGAGCTGTTTTTT
>NA|TRBD2|TRBV6-1|TRBJ2-7
CASSESLAGGLYEQYF
TGTGCCAGCAGTGAAAGTCTAGCGGGGGGCCTCTACGAGCAGTACTTC
>NA|TRBD1|TRBV7-8|TRBJ1-2
CASSLQGVANYGYTF
TGTGCCAGCAGCTTACAGGGGGTGGCCAACTATGGCTACACCTTC
>NA|TRBD1|TRBV6-5|TRBJ2-7
CASITTDRGRGEQYF
TGTGCCAGCATTACGACGGACAGGGGTCGAGGCGAGCAGTACTTC
>NA|NA|TRBV5-1|TRBJ2-3
CASSIGVTSTDTQYF
TGCGCCAGCAGCATCGGAGTAACTAGCACAGATACGCAGTATTTT
>once|TRBD2|TRBV7-3|TRBJ2-1
CASSPTSNYNEQFF
TGTGCCAGCAGTCCGACTAGCAACTACAATGAGCAGTTCTTC
>NA|TRBD1|TRBV19|TRBJ2-7
CASSDGTGRYSEQYF
TGTGCCAGTAGTGACGGGACAGGGCGTTACTCCGAGCAGTACTTC
>NA|NA|TRBV5-5|TRBJ1-1
CASSFAWGPMNTEAFF
TGTGCCAGCAGCTTCGCATGGGGCCCCATGAACACTGAAGCTTTCTTT
>NA|TRBD2|TRBV3-1/TRBV3-2|TRBJ2-3
CASSQEGLAAKTDTQYF
TGTGCCAGCAGCCAAGAAGGACTAGCGGCAAAAACAGATACGCAGTATTTT
>once|NA|TRBV11-3|TRBJ2-2
CASSPNLNTGELFF
TGTGCCAGCAGCCCTAATTTGAACACCGGGGAGCTGTTTTTT
>few|TRBD1|TRBV6-5|TRBJ2-1
CASSYSGVNRGNEQFF
TGTGCCAGCAGTTACTCGGGGGTGAACAGGGGGAATGAGCAGTTCTTC
>NA|TRBD1|TRBV6-5|TRBJ1-2
CASSYGGQGGIGGYTF
TGTGCCAGCAGTTACGGCGGACAGGGGGGAATCGGCGGCTACACCTTC
>few|TRBD2|TRBV5-1|TRBJ2-1
CASSPGLVSNEQFF
TGCGCCAGCAGCCCGGGACTAGTTTCGAATGAGCAGTTCTTC